The entry below describes one T cell receptor (beta chain). A far larger clone is off by one base, so a read error is likely. Other DNA sequences within the sample encode an identical CDR3. There were no recent acute infections or vaccinations among the donors, who were healthy HIV-negative adults. This specimen comes from a study of shared clonotypes between healthy human individuals. The CDR3 contains 13 residues. Germline CDR1 and CDR2: LNHDA and SQIVND (reference sequence). Only in-frame clones appear in the TCRdb table, and some are missing; sequencing was by immunoSEQ multiplex PCR. The sample holds about 1 million clones, roughly 75% seen once.

V gene TRBV19 combines with J gene TRBJ2-2, with D perhaps given as TRBD1 or TRBD2 (5 bases each). The specimen was memory CD4+ T cells sorted from blood. Subset defined: CD45RA-negative fraction. The TCR sequence derives from a man between 18 and 29 years old in good health. CDR3: CASSIDRAGELFF. CDR3 sequence (DNA): TGTGCCAGTAGTATAGACAGGGCCGGGGAGCTATTTTTT.